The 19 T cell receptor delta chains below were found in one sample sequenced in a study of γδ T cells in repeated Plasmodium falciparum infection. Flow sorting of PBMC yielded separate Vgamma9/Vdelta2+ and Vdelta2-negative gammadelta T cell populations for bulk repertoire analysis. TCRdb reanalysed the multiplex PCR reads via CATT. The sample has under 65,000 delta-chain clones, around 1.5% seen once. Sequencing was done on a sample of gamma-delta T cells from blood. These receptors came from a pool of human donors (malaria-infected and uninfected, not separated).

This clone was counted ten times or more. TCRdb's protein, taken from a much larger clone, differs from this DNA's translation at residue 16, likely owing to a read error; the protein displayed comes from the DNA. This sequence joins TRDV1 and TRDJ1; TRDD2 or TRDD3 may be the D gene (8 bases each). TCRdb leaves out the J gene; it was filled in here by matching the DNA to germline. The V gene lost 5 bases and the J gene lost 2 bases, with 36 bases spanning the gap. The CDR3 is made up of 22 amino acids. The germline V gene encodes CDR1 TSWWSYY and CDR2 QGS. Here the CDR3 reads CALGPPSLPMVLGGSATDKLIF. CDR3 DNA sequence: TGTGCTCTTGGGCCACCAAGCCTTCCTATGGTACTGGGGGGGTCCGCGACCGATAAACTCATCTTT.

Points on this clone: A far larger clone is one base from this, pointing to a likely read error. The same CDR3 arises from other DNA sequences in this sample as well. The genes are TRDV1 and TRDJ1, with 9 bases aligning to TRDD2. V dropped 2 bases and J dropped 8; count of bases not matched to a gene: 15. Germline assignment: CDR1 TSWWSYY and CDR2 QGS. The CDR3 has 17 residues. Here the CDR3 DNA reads TGTGCTCTTGGGGAAACTCCTTCCTACGGGGGATGGGACAAACTCATCTTT. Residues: CALGETPSYGGWDKLIF.

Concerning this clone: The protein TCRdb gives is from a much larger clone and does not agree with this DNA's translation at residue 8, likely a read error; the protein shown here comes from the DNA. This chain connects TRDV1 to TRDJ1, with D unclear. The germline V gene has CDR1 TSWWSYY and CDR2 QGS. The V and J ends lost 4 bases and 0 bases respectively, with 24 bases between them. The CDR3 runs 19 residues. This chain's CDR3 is CALGAGVCKAPSNTDKLIF. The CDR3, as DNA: TGTGCTCTTGGGGCCGGGGTATGTAAAGCCCCGTCTAACACCGATAAACTCATCTTT.

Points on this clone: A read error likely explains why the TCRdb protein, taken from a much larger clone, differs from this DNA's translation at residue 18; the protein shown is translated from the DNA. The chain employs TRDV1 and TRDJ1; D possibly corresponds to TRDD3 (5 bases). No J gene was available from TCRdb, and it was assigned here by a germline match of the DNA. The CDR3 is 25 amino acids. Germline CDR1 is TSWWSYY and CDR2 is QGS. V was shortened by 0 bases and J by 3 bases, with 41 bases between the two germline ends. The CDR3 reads CALGELLVLIPSPWGTGSLADKLIF. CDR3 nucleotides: TGTGCTCTTGGGGAACTCCTTGTTCTCATCCCCTCTCCATGGGGTACTGGTTCTCTTGCCGATAAACTCATCTTT.

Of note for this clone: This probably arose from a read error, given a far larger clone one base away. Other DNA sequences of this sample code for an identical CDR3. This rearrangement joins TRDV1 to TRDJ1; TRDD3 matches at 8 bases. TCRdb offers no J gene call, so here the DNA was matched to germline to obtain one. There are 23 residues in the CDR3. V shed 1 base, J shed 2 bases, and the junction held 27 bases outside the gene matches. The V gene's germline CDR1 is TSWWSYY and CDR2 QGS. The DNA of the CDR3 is TGTGCTCTTGGGGAACGTCCGAGAGCTACACTGGGGGGACACACCGACCCAACCGATAAACTCATCTTT. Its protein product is CALGERPRATLGGHTDPTDKLIF.

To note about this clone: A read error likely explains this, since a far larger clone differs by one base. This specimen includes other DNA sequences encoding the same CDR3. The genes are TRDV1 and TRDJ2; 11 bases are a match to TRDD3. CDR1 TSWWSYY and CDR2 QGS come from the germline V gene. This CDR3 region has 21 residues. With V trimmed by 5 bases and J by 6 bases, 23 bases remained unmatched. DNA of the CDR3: TGTGCTCTTGGGTTTTCCTACCTGCAAGATCTGGGGGATACTCGGGCAGCACAACTCTTCTTT. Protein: CALGFSYLQDLGDTRAAQLFF.

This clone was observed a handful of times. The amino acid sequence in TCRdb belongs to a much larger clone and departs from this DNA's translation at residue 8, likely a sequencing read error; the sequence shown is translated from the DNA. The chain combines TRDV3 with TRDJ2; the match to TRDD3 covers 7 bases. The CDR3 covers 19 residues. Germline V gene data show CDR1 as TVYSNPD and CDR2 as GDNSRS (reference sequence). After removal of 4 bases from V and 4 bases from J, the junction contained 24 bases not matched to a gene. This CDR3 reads CASPTPRSWGTLRTAQLFF. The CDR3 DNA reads TGTGCCTCCCCAACGCCCCGGTCGTGGGGGACCCTGAGGACAGCACAACTCTTCTTT.

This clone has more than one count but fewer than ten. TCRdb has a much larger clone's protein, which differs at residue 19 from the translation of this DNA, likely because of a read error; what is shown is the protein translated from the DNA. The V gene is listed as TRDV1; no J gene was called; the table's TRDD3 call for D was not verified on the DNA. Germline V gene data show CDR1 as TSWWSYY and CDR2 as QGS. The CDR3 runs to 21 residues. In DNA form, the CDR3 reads TGTGCTCTTGGGGAACAGGCTTTCAATTGGCTGCTGGGGGATACAACCGATAAACACATCTTT. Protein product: CALGEQAFNWLLGDTTDKHIF.

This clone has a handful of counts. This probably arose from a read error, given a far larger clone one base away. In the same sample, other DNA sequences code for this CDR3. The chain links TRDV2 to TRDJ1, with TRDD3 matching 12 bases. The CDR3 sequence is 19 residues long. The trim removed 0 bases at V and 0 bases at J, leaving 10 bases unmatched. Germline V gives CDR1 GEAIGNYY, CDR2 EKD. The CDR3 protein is CACDTLLGDTPRYTDKLIF. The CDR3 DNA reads TGTGCCTGTGACACCTTACTGGGGGATACACCCCGATACACCGATAAACTCATCTTT.

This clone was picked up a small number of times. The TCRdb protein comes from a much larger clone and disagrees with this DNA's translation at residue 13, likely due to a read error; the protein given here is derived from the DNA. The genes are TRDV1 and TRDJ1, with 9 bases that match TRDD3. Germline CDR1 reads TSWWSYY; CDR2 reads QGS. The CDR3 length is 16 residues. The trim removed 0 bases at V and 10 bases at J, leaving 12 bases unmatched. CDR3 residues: CALGELSAGGSSRLIF. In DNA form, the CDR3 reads TGTGCTCTTGGGGAACTTTCGGCTGGGGGATCCTCTAGACTCATCTTT.

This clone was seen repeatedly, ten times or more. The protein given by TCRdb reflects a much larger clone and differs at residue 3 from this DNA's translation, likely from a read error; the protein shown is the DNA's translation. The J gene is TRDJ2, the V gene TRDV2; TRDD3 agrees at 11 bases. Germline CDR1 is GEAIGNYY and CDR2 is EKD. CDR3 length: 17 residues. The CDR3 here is CARDTGMGDTRTAQLFF. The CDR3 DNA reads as TGTGCCCGTGACACCGGGATGGGGGATACGCGAACAGCACAACTCTTCTTT.

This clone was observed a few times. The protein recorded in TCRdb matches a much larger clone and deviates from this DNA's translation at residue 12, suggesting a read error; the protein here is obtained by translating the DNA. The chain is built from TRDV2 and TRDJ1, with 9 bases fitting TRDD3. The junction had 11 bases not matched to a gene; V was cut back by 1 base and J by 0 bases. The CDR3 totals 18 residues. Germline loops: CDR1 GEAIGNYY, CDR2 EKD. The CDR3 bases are TGTGCCTGTGACACGCTCCCTACTGGGGGAGAGCACACCGATAAACTCATCTTT. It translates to CACDTLPTGGEHTDKLIF.

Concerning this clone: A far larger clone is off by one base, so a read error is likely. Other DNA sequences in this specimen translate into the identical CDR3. The CDR3 sequence is CACDHPQSWGSSAYTDKLIF. Written as DNA, the CDR3 is TGTGCTTGTGACCATCCTCAATCCTGGGGATCATCTGCGTACACCGATAAACTCATCTTT. The chain couples TRDV2 to TRDJ1; the D gene is possibly TRDD3 (6 bases). TCRdb is silent on the J gene; assignment here came from matching the DNA to germline. The CDR3 is 20 amino acids. The germline V gene has CDR1 GEAIGNYY and CDR2 EKD.

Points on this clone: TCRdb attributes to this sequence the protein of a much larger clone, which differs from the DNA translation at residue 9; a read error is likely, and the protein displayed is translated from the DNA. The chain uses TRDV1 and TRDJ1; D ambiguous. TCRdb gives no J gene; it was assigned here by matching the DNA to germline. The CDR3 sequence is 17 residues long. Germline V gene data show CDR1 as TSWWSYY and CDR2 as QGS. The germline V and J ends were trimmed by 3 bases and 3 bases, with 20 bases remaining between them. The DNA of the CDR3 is TGTGCTCTTGGGGAGCCGGAGTACATGAGGGTCCCCGATAAACTCATCTTT. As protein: CALGEPEYMRVPDKLIF.

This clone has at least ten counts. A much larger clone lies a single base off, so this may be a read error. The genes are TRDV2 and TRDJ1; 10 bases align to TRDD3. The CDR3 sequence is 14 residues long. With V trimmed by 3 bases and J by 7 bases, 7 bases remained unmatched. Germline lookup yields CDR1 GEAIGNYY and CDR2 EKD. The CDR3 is CACDELGDASKLIF. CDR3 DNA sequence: TGTGCCTGTGACGAACTGGGGGATGCGAGTAAACTCATCTTT.

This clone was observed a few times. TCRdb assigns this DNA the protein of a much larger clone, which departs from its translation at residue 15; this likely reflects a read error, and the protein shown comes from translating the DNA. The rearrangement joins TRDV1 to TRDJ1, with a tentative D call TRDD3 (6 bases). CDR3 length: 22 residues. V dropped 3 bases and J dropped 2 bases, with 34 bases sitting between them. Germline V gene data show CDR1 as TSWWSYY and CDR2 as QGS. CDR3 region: CALGDHHYFFHWAAHRTDKLIF. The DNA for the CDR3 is TGTGCTCTTGGGGACCATCACTACTTCTTTCACTGGGCCGCCCACCGTACCGATAAACTCATCTTT.

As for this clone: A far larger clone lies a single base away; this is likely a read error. The CDR3 spells CALGGTFPTWVLVDKLIF. For the CDR3, the DNA is TGCGCTCTTGGGGGCACCTTCCCCACTTGGGTCCTAGTGGATAAACTCATCTTT. The gene calls are TRDV1 and TRDJ1; D might be TRDD2 or TRDD3, each matching 6 bases. No J segment appears in TCRdb, so it was assigned here by matching the sequence to germline. CDR3 length: 18 amino acids. Germline values: CDR1 TSWWSYY, CDR2 QGS.

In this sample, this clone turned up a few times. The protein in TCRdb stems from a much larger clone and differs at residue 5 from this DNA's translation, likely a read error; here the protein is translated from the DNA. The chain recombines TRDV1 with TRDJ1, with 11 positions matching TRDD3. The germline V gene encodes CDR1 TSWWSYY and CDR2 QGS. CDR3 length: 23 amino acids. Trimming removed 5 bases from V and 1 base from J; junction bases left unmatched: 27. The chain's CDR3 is CALGSLAPSYDPGGGYGTDKLIF. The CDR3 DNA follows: TGTGCTCTTGGGAGCCTAGCCCCTTCCTACGACCCGGGTGGGGGATACGGCACCGATAAACTCATCTTT.

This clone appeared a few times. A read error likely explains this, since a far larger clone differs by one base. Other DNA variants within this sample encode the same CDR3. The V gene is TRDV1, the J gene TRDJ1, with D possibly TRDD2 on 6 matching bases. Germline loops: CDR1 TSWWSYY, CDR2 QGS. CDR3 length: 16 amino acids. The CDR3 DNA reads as TGTGCTCTTGGGACTTTTCCTAGTCTACCCTACGATAAACTTATCTTT. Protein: CALGTFPSLPYDKLIF.